The sequence of this T cell receptor (beta chain) was determined in a study of cytomegalovirus exposure and HLA in healthy donors. Turning to the study itself: From about 180 million T cells, an earlier analysis saw roughly 120 million unique TCR beta sequences. The study's early data release held tens of millions of unique TCRs from HLA-typed donors. The study's findings and limits: Earlier analysis looked at TCR beta V segments, and most were productive about 90% or about 30% of the time.

Donors in the study were healthy people who gave bone marrow. PCR was performed using 60 Vbeta and 13 Jbeta primers. Produced via immunoSEQ multiplex PCR; TCRdb's table is partial and in-frame only. The table records some 160,000 clones, around 80% of them present only once. Concerning this clone: Antigen unknown.

Trimming at V came to 3 bases and at J to 0 bases, leaving 9 bases not matched to a gene. The CDR3 is made up of 17 amino acids. Germline V gives CDR1 MNHNS, CDR2 SASEGT. The chain carries TRBV6-1 and TRBJ2-3, with 7 bases lining up with TRBD2. This receptor was obtained from a man in his fifties in good health and CMV-seropositive. The sample taken for sequencing was PBMCs. The CDR3 reads CASSESPLAASTDTQYF. In nucleotides, the CDR3 is TGTGCCAGCAGTGAGTCGCCCCTAGCGGCTAGCACAGATACGCAGTATTTT.